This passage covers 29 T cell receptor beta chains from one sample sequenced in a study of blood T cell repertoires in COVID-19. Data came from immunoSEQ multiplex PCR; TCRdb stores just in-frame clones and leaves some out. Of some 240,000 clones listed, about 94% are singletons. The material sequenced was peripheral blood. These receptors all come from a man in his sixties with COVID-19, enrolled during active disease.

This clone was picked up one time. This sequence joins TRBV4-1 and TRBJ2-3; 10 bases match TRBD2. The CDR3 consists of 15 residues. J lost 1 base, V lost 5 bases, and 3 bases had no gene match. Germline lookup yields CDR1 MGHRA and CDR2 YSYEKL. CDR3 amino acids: CASSVGTSGTDTQYF. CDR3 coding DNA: TGCGCCAGCAGCGTCGGGACTAGCGGCACAGATACGCAGTATTTT.

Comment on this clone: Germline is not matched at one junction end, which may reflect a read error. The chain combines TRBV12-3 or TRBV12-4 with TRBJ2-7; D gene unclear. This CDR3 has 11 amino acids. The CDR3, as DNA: TGCCAGAACAGAGTCTCCTACGAGCAGTACTTC. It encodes CQNRVSYEQYF.

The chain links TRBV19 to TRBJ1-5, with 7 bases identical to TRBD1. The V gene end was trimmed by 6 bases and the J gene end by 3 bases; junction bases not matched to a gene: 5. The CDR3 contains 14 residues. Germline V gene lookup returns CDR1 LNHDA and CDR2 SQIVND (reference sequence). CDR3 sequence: CASRPGQVNQPQHF. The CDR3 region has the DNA TGTGCCAGTAGGCCCGGACAGGTCAATCAGCCCCAGCATTTT.

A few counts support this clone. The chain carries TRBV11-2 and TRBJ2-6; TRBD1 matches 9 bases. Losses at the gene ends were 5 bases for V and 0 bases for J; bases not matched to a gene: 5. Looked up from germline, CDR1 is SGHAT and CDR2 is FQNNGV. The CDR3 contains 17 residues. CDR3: CASSRDRGYSGANVLTF. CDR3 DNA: TGTGCCAGCAGCCGAGACAGGGGGTACTCTGGGGCCAACGTCCTGACTTTC.

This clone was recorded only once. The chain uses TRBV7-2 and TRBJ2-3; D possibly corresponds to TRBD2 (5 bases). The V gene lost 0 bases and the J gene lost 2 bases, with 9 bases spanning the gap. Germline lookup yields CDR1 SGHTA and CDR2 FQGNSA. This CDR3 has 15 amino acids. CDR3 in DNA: TGTGCCAGCAGCTTAGCGGGAGCGTACACAGATACGCAGTATTTT. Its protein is CASSLAGAYTDTQYF. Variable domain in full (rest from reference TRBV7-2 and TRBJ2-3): GAGVSQSPSNKVTEKGKDVELRCDPISGHTALYWYRQSLGQGLEFLIYFQGNSAPDKSGLPSDRFSAERTGGSVSTLTIQRTQQEDSAVYLCASSLAGAYTDTQYFGPGTRLTVL.

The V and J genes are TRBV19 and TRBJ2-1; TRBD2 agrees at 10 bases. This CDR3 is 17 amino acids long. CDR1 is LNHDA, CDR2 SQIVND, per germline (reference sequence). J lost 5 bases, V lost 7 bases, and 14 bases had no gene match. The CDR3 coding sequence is TGTGCCAGTACCTGGGGGAGCGGGGGGGCGTACCACAATGAGCAGTTCTTC. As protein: CASTWGSGGAYHNEQFF.

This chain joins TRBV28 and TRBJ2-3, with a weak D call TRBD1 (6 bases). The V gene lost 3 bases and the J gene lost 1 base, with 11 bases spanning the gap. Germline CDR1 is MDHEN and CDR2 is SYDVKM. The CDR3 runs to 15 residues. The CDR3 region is CASSFLAGGTDTQYF. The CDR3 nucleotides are TGTGCCAGCAGTTTCTTGGCAGGGGGCACAGATACGCAGTATTTT. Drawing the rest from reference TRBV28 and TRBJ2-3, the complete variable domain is DVKVTQSSRYLVKRTGEKVFLECVQDMDHENMFWYRQDPGLGLRLIYFSYDVKMKEKGDIPEGYSVSREKKERFSLILESASTNQTSMYLCASSFLAGGTDTQYFGPGTRLTVL.

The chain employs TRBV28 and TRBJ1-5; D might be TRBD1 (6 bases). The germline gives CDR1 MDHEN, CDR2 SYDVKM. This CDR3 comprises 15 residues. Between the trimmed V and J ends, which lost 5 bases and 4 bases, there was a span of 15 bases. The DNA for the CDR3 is TGTGCCAGCAGTCCGAAGCTGGGGGCAAATCAGCCCCAGCATTTT. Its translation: CASSPKLGANQPQHF.

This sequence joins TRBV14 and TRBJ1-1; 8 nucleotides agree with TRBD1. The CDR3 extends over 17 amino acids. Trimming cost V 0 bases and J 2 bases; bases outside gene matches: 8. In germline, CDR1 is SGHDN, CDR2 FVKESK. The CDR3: CASSQDHGTGINTEAFF. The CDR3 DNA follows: TGTGCCAGCAGCCAAGATCATGGGACAGGTATTAACACTGAAGCTTTCTTT.

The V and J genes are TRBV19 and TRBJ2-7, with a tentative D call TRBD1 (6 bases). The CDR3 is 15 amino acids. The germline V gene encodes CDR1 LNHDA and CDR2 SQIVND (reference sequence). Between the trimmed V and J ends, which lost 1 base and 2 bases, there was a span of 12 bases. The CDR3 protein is CASSIGGRGAYEQYF. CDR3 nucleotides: TGTGCCAGTAGTATAGGAGGCAGGGGCGCCTACGAGCAGTACTTC.

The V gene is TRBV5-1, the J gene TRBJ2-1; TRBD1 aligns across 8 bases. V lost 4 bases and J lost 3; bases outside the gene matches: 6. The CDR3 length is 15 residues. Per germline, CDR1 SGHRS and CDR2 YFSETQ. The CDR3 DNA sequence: TGCGCCAGCAGCATTTCGGGACAGGACTACAATGAGCAGTTCTTC. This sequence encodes CASSISGQDYNEQFF.

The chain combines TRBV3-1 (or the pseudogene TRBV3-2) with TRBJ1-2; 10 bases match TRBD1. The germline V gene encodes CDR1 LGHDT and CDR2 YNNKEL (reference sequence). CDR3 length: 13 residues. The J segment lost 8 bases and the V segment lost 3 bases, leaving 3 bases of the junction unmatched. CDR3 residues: CASSQGTGAGYTF. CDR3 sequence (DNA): TGTGCCAGCAGCCAGGGGACAGGGGCGGGCTACACCTTC.

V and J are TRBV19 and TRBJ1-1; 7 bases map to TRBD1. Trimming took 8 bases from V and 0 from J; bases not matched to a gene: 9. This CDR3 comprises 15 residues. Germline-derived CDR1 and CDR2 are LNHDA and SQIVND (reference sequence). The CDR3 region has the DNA TGTGCCAGTCTCAGACAGGGCCCAATGAACACTGAAGCTTTCTTT. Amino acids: CASLRQGPMNTEAFF. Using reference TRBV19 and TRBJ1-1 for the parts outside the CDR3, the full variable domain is DGGITQSPKYLFRKEGQNVTLSCEQNLNHDAMYWYRQDPGQGLRLIYYSQIVNDFQKGDIAEGYSVSREKKESFPLTVTSAQKNPTAFYLCASLRQGPMNTEAFFGQGTRLTVV.

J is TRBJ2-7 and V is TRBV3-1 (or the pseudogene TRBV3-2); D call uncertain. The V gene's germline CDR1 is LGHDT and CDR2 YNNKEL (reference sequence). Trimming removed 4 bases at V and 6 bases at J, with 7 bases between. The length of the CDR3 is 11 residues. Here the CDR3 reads CASSPLGEQYF. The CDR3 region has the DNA TGTGCCAGCAGCCCCCTCGGCGAGCAGTACTTC.

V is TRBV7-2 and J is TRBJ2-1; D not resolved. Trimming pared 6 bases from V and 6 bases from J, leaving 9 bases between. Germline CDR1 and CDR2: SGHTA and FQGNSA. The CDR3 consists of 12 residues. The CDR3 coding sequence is TGTGCCAGCAGATACAATCCCAATGAGCAGTTCTTC. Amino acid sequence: CASRYNPNEQFF.

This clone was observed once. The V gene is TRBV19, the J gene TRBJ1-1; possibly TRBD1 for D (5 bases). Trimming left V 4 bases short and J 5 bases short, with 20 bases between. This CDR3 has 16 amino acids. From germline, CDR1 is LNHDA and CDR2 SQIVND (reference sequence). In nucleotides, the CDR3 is TGTGCCAGTAGTAGAGCCGTTATCCGGGGGGAGACTGAAGCTTTCTTT. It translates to CASSRAVIRGETEAFF. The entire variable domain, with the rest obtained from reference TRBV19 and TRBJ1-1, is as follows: DGGITQSPKYLFRKEGQNVTLSCEQNLNHDAMYWYRQDPGQGLRLIYYSQIVNDFQKGDIAEGYSVSREKKESFPLTVTSAQKNPTAFYLCASSRAVIRGETEAFFGQGTRLTVV.

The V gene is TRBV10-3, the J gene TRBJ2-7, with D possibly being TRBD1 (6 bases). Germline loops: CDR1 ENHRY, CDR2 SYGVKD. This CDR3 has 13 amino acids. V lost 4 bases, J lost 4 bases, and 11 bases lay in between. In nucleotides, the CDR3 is TGTGCCATCAGTGGAATAGGGACATACGAGCAGTACTTC. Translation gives CAISGIGTYEQYF.

CDR3 sequence (DNA): TGTGCCAGCAGCTTAAATACAGGGGGGGGCACAGATACGCAGTATTTT. It translates to CASSLNTGGGTDTQYF. This chain links TRBV7-3 with TRBJ2-3; possible D gene TRBD1, 8 bases. Germline lookup yields CDR1 SGHTA and CDR2 FQGTGA. V lost 1 base and J lost 1, with 12 bases in between. This CDR3 spans 16 amino acids.

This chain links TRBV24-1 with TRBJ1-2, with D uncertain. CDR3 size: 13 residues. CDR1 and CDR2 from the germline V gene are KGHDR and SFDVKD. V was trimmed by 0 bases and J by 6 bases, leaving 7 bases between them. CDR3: CATSDLSVHGYTF. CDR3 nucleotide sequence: TGTGCCACCAGTGATTTGTCAGTTCATGGCTACACCTTC.

As DNA, the CDR3 is TGTGCCAGCAGCCCGAGACTAGCGGGGGTTTCATTCTACGAGCAGTACTTC. Residues: CASSPRLAGVSFYEQYF. The J gene is TRBJ2-7, the V gene TRBV5-4; 12 nucleotides match TRBD2. V trimming: 4 bases; J trimming: 3 bases; junction bases outside the gene matches: 11. CDR1 and CDR2 (germline): SGHNT, YYREEE (reference sequence). CDR3 size: 17 residues.

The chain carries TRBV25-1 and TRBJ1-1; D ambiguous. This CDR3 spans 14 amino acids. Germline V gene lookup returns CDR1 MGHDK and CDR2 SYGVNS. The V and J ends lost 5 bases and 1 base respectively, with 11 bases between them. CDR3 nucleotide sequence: TGTGCCAGCAGTATGAGGGCCGCGAACACTGAAGCTTTCTTT. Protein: CASSMRAANTEAFF.

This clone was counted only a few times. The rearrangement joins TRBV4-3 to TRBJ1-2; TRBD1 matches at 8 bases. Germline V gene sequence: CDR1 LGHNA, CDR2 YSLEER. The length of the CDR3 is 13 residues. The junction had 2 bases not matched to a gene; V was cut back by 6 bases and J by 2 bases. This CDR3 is CASRDRGNYGYTF. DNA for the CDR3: TGCGCCAGCAGAGACAGGGGAAACTATGGCTACACCTTC.

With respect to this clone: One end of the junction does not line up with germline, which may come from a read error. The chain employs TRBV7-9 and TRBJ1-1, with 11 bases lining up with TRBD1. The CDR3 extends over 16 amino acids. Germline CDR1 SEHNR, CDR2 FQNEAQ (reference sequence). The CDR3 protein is CASSLGQGAGDTEAFF. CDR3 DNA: TGTGCTAGCAGCCTCGGACAGGGGGCAGGGGACACTGAAGCTTTCTTT. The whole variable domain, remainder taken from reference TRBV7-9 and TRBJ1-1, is DTGVSQNPRHKITKRGQNVTFRCDPISEHNRLYWYRQTLGQGPEFLTYFQNEAQLEKSRLLSDRFSAERPKGSFSTLEIQRTEQGDSAMYLCASSLGQGAGDTEAFFGQGTRLTVV.

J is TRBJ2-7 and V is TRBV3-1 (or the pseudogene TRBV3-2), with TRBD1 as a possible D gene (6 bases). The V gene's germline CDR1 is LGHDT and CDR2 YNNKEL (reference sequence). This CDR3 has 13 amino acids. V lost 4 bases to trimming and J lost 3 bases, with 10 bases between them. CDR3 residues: CASSRDKYYEQYF. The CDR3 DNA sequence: TGTGCCAGCAGCCGGGACAAATACTACGAGCAGTACTTC.

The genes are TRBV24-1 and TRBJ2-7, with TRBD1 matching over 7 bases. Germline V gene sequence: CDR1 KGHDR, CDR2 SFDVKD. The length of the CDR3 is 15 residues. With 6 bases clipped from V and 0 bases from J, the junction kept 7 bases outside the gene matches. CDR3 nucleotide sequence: TGTGCCACCAGTCAGACAGGGAGTTCCTCCTACGAGCAGTACTTC. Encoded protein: CATSQTGSSSYEQYF.

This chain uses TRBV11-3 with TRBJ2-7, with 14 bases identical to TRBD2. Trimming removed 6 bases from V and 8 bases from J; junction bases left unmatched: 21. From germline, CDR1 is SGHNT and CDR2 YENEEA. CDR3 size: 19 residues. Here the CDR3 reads CASSRGKGTSGSLPTQQYF. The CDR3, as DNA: TGTGCCAGCAGTAGAGGGAAGGGGACTAGCGGGAGCCTACCTACGCAGCAGTACTTC.

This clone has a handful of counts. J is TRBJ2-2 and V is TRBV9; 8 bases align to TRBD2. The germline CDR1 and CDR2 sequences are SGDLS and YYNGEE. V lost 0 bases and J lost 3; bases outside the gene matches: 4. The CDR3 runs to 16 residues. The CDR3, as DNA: TGTGCCAGCAGCGTAGAAAGCGGGGGCTACACCGGGGAGCTGTTTTTT. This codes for CASSVESGGYTGELFF.

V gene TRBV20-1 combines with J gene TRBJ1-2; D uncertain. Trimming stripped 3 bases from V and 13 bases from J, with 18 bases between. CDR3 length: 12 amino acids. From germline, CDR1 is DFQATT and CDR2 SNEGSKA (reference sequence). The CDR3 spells CSASGGQIAFTF. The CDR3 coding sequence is TGCAGTGCTAGTGGCGGGCAGATAGCTTTCACCTTC.

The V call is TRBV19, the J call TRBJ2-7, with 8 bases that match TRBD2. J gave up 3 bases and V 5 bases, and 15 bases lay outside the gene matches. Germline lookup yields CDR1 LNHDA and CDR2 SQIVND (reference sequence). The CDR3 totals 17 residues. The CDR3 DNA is TGTGCCAGTAGTCGACTTACTAGCGGAGTTTCGTACTACGAGCAGTACTTC. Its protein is CASSRLTSGVSYYEQYF.